Reported below is one T cell receptor (beta chain). No conserved phenylalanine or tryptophan is present at the end of the CDR3, so a read error is the likely explanation. This CDR3 is 15 amino acids long. The ends were cut back, 3 bases at V and 0 bases at J, with 10 bases in the middle. A second about 7 to 11 cycle PCR used barcoded and J-beta primers. TCRdb recomputed calls from the 5' RACE reads with MiXCR, one row per CDR3 protein. The sample records roughly 560,000 distinct CDR3 sequences, around 24% being singletons. The source of the sample is a study of blood T cells in healthy people across ages. The same data also went into a second study, on T cells of mothers and their children.

The chain uses TRBV12-3 or TRBV12-4 and TRBJ2-3; D is unclear. The sample taken for sequencing was blood. The sequence was collected from a boy aged 10-17 years in good health. CDR3 sequence (DNA): TGTGCCAGCAGTTTCCCCCCCTTCAGCACAGATACGCAGTATCTT. Amino acid sequence: CASSFPPFSTDTQYL.